The clone carrying this TCR beta chain appeared a few times. Its cognate antigen is unknown. These data are taken from a study of CD8 T cells in ankylosing spondylitis. Study-wide findings and caveats: Disease-linked clones had a CD8+ phenotype and relatively low frequency in peripheral blood. Reportedly, significant enrichment of disease-linked clones occurred in matched ankylosing spondylitis synovial fluid. There was a TCR beta motif, made of several highly homologous variants, that appeared characteristic of ankylosing spondylitis blood.

Germline CDR1 and CDR2: LGHNA and YNFKEQ. The CDR3 totals 15 residues. Trimming cost V 4 bases and J 2 bases, with 12 bases left between them. Making the TCR beta libraries involved quantitative 5'-RACE with molecular barcodes. TCRdb re-called the 5' RACE reads through MiXCR, storing one row per CDR3 protein. The table shows some 63,000 distinct CDR3 sequences, with around 6.4% occurring only once. What was sequenced was synovial fluid, either unsorted or a sorted T cell fraction (not recorded which). This receptor was identified in a male donor with ankylosing spondylitis. V is TRBV4-2 and J is TRBJ2-1; D could derive from TRBD1 or TRBD2 (5 bases each). CDR3 amino acids: CASSLDSGPYNEQFF. In DNA form, the CDR3 reads TGTGCCAGCAGCCTCGACTCGGGACCCTACAATGAGCAGTTCTTC.